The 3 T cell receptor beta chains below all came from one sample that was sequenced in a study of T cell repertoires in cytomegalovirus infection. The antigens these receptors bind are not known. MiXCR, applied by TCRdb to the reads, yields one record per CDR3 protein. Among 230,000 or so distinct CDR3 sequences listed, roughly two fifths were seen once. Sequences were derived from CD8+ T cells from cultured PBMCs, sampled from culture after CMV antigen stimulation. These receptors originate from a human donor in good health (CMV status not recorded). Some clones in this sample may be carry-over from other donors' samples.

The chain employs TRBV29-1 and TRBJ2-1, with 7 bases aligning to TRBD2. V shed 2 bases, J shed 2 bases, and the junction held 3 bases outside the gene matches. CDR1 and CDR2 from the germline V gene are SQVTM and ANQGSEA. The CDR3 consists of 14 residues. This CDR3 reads CSVESRETYNEQFF. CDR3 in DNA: TGCAGCGTTGAATCGCGGGAGACCTACAATGAGCAGTTCTTC.

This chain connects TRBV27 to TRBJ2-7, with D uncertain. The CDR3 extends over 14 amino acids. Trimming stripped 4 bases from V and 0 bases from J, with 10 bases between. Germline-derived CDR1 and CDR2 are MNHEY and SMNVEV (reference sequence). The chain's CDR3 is CASSSAESSYEQYF. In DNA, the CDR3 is TGTGCCAGCAGTTCGGCAGAGAGCTCCTACGAGCAGTACTTC.

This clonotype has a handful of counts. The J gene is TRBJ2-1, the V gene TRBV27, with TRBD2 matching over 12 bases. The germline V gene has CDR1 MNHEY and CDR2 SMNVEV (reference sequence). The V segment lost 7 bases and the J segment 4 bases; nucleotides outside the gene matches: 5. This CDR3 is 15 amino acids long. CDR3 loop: CASNIGLAGYNEQFF. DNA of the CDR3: TGTGCCAGCAACATCGGACTAGCGGGGTACAATGAGCAGTTCTTC.